Listed here are 29 T cell receptor beta chains from one sample, sequenced in a study of T-cell memory formation after mild COVID-19. TCRdb passed the 5' RACE reads through MiXCR, listing each CDR3 protein once. The sample contains around 80,000 distinct CDR3 sequences, approximately 15% of which appear only once. Sequences were obtained from PBMCs or a T cell subset sorted from them (not recorded which). The receptors originated from an adult woman who had mild COVID-19 (a few samples of this study predate the infection). Cell type and time point are not known.

The chain couples TRBV20-1 to TRBJ2-7, with 8 bases identical to TRBD1. V shed 1 base, J shed 4 bases, and the junction held 6 bases outside the gene matches. Germline loops: CDR1 DFQATT, CDR2 SNEGSKA (reference sequence). The CDR3 extends over 14 amino acids. The CDR3 nucleotides are TGCAGTGCTAGAGCCCCTGACAGGGGTTACGAGCAGTACTTC. Amino acid sequence: CSARAPDRGYEQYF.

This chain uses TRBV15 with TRBJ1-5, with D possibly matching TRBD1 (6 bases). Germline V gives CDR1 LNHNV, CDR2 YYDKDF (reference sequence). CDR3 length: 16 residues. The V end lost 3 bases, the J end lost 0 bases, and 12 bases lay between the germline ends. The CDR3: CATSSGGQYSNQPQHF. Written as DNA, the CDR3 is TGTGCCACCAGCAGTGGTGGACAGTATAGCAATCAGCCCCAGCATTTT.

This chain joins TRBV5-6 and TRBJ1-1, with TRBD1 as a possible D gene (5 bases). The CDR3 covers 15 residues. Germline V gene data show CDR1 as SGHDT and CDR2 as YYEEEE. Deletions cut 1 base from V and 4 bases from J, with 14 bases between. CDR3: CASSLYGASGTEAFF. The CDR3 nucleotides are TGTGCCAGCAGCTTGTATGGGGCATCGGGCACTGAAGCTTTCTTT.

This clonotype was detected only a few times. The gene calls are TRBV9 and TRBJ2-3, with 8 bases that match TRBD1. The CDR3 loop spans 14 amino acids. Germline CDR1 SGDLS, CDR2 YYNGEE. Trimming removed 4 bases from V and 3 bases from J; junction bases left unmatched: 4. Here the CDR3 DNA reads TGTGCCAGCAGCCCCCGACAGGGGACAGATACGCAGTATTTT. Translated, it gives CASSPRQGTDTQYF. Drawing the rest from reference TRBV9 and TRBJ2-3, the complete variable domain is DSGVTQTPKHLITATGQRVTLRCSPRSGDLSVYWYQQSLDQGLQFLIQYYNGEERAKGNILERFSAQQFPDLHSELNLSSLELGDSALYFCASSPRQGTDTQYFGPGTRLTVL.

This clonotype turned up a few times. The chain uses TRBV5-1 and TRBJ1-1; 9 bases fit TRBD1. Germline-derived CDR1 and CDR2 are SGHRS and YFSETQ. V trimming: 4 bases; J trimming: 1 base; junction bases outside the gene matches: 5. This CDR3 region has 15 residues. CDR3 in DNA: TGCGCCAGCAGCGCCCAACAGGGGGCGAACACTGAAGCTTTCTTT. Translating gives CASSAQQGANTEAFF. Filled out from reference TRBV5-1 and TRBJ1-1, the complete variable domain reads KAGVTQTPRYLIKTRGQQVTLSCSPISGHRSVSWYQQTPGQGLQFLFEYFSETQRNKGNFPGRFSGRQFSNSRSEMNVSTLELGDSALYLCASSAQQGANTEAFFGQGTRLTVV.

This clonotype was picked up a small number of times. V gene TRBV7-3 combines with J gene TRBJ2-1; TRBD2 matches at 8 bases. This CDR3 is 15 amino acids long. From germline, CDR1 is SGHTA and CDR2 FQGTGA. Trimming removed 1 base from V and 7 bases from J; junction bases left unmatched: 6. CDR3 sequence (DNA): TGTGCCAGCAGCTTAAGACGGGGGGGCTGGAATGAGCAGTTCTTC. Translated, it gives CASSLRRGGWNEQFF.

The chain combines TRBV4-1 with TRBJ1-1; tentative D call: TRBD1 (6 bases). Germline CDR1 and CDR2: MGHRA and YSYEKL. CDR3 length: 14 residues. The V end was cut by 5 bases, the J end by 3 bases, with 13 bases between. CDR3 loop: CASSLGGGYTEAFF. The CDR3, as DNA: TGCGCCAGCAGCTTAGGGGGTGGGTACACTGAAGCTTTCTTT.

For the CDR3, the DNA is TGTGCCAGCAGCCAAGATATCTCTCAGCCCCAGCATTTT. Protein sequence: CASSQDISQPQHF. This rearrangement joins TRBV4-2 to TRBJ1-5; D is undetermined. V dropped 0 bases and J dropped 6 bases, with 6 bases sitting between them. The CDR3 is 13 amino acids. Germline CDR1 is LGHNA and CDR2 is YNFKEQ.

This chain uses TRBV5-6 with TRBJ2-5, with 11 bases matching TRBD2. Looked up from germline, CDR1 is SGHDT and CDR2 is YYEEEE. CDR3 length: 16 residues. V was pared by 4 bases and J by 2 bases, with 7 bases of the junction left unmatched. In DNA, the CDR3 is TGTGCCAGCAGCCTTGGACTAGCGGGTGAACAAGAGACCCAGTACTTC. It translates to CASSLGLAGEQETQYF.

The V gene is TRBV30, the J gene TRBJ2-1, with 8 bases that match TRBD1. The CDR3 has 13 residues. Germline V lookup: CDR1 GTSNPN, CDR2 SVGIG (reference sequence). Germline trimming cut 1 base from V and 7 bases from J; bases unmatched to any gene: 3. Here the CDR3 reads CAWSDRGENEQFF. CDR3 DNA sequence: TGTGCCTGGAGTGACAGGGGGGAGAATGAGCAGTTCTTC.

This clonotype showed up just a few times. The chain is built from TRBV19 and TRBJ1-2; D is ambiguous. The V end was cut by 7 bases, the J end by 4 bases, with 13 bases between. This CDR3 is 13 amino acids long. CDR1 and CDR2 from the germline V gene are LNHDA and SQIVND (reference sequence). For the CDR3, the DNA is TGTGCCAGTATGAATCCAGTCCCCTATGGCTACACCTTC. Amino acid sequence: CASMNPVPYGYTF.

A few counts support this clonotype. The rearrangement uses TRBV7-9 and TRBJ2-7; 10 bases line up with TRBD2. Trimming at V came to 5 bases and at J to 6 bases, leaving 10 bases not matched to a gene. Germline CDR1 reads SEHNR; CDR2 reads FQNEAQ (reference sequence). CDR3 length: 15 residues. As DNA, the CDR3 is TGTGCCAGCAGCCCCCCTCAGTTAGCGGGAGGCGAGCAGTACTTC. Amino acid sequence: CASSPPQLAGGEQYF.

CDR3 protein: CASSPDSQYYEQYF. CDR3 in DNA: TGTGCCAGCAGTCCCGACAGCCAATACTACGAGCAGTACTTC. The rearrangement uses TRBV12-3 or TRBV12-4 and TRBJ2-7, with a weak D call TRBD1 (5 bases). CDR3 size: 14 residues. The V and J ends lost 5 bases and 3 bases respectively, with 14 bases between them.

This chain connects TRBV7-9 to TRBJ1-3; no reliable D call. Germline V lookup: CDR1 SEHNR, CDR2 FQNEAQ (reference sequence). The CDR3 has 16 residues. Trimming shortened V by 1 base and J by 0 bases, and 10 bases separated the two germline ends. The CDR3 sequence is CASSLGSLSSGNTIYF. The CDR3 DNA reads as TGTGCCAGCAGCTTAGGCTCTCTAAGCTCTGGAAACACCATATATTTT.

The V and J genes are TRBV15 and TRBJ2-1; no definite D call. CDR3 length: 11 residues. Trimming took 8 bases from V and 3 from J, leaving 5 bases between them. Germline values: CDR1 LNHNV, CDR2 YYDKDF (reference sequence). The CDR3, as DNA: TGTGCCACCGGTGGCTACAATGAGCAGTTCTTC. Protein: CATGGYNEQFF.

The chain uses TRBV12-3 or TRBV12-4 and TRBJ2-1; 8 bases line up with TRBD2. Germline trimming cut 11 bases from V and 6 bases from J; bases unmatched to any gene: 3. The CDR3 has 11 residues. As DNA, the CDR3 is TGTGCCTCCGGGGGGGGCAATGAGCAGTTCTTC. Its translation: CASGGGNEQFF.

This chain uses TRBV19 with TRBJ2-3, with TRBD2 identical over 7 bases. Germline V lookup: CDR1 LNHDA, CDR2 SQIVND (reference sequence). The J segment lost 9 bases and the V segment lost 5 bases, leaving 11 bases of the junction unmatched. The CDR3 has 14 amino acids. CDR3: CASSPMLDGGTQYF. DNA of the CDR3: TGTGCCAGTAGTCCCATGCTGGACGGGGGGACGCAGTATTTT.

This clonotype was counted only a few times. This chain joins TRBV20-1 and TRBJ2-3; tentative D call: TRBD1 (6 bases). The CDR3 is made up of 13 amino acids. Germline CDR1 DFQATT, CDR2 SNEGSKA (reference sequence). V was pared by 2 bases and J by 3 bases, with 9 bases between. Here the CDR3 reads CSARRGGTDTQYF. The DNA of the CDR3 is TGCAGTGCTAGAAGAGGGGGAACAGATACGCAGTATTTT.

V and J are TRBV2 and TRBJ2-3; 13 nucleotides line up with TRBD2. The V and J ends lost 8 bases and 3 bases, in that order; junction bases with no gene match: 5. The CDR3 contains 15 residues. The germline CDR1 and CDR2 sequences are SNHLY and FYNNEI. CDR3 sequence: CASFRTSGRTDTQYF. The DNA of the CDR3 is TGTGCCAGCTTTCGGACTAGCGGGAGAACAGATACGCAGTATTTT.

The chain recombines TRBV12-3 or TRBV12-4 with TRBJ2-3; D may correspond to TRBD1 or TRBD2 (6 bases each). The CDR3 is made up of 16 amino acids. The V gene lost 6 bases and the J gene lost 2 bases, with 18 bases spanning the gap. CDR3 residues: CASSGETGAFTDTQYF. Written as DNA, the CDR3 is TGTGCCAGCAGCGGGGAAACGGGGGCCTTCACAGATACGCAGTATTTT.

The chain combines TRBV5-1 with TRBJ2-2; D is undetermined. The CDR3 has 15 residues. V was pared by 2 bases and J by 0 bases, with 8 bases between. Germline CDR1 reads SGHRS; CDR2 reads YFSETQ. The CDR3 nucleotides read TGCGCCAGCAGCTTTTTAGACGCGAACACCGGGGAGCTGTTTTTT. Its translation is CASSFLDANTGELFF.

The V and J genes are TRBV7-9 and TRBJ1-2; no clear D. Germline lookup yields CDR1 SEHNR and CDR2 FQNEAQ (reference sequence). The CDR3 has 14 amino acids. V was clipped by 5 bases and J by 5 bases, with 15 bases between them. This CDR3 reads CASSLPDSWYGYTF. CDR3 in DNA: TGTGCCAGCAGCCTCCCTGATAGTTGGTATGGCTACACCTTC. The complete variable domain, with remaining parts taken from reference TRBV7-9 and TRBJ1-2, reads DTGVSQNPRHKITKRGQNVTFRCDPISEHNRLYWYRQTLGQGPEFLTYFQNEAQLEKSRLLSDRFSAERPKGSFSTLEIQRTEQGDSAMYLCASSLPDSWYGYTFGSGTRLTVV.

This clonotype was counted between two and nine times. V is TRBV24-1 and J is TRBJ2-7; perhaps TRBD2 as D (5 bases). Per the germline V gene, CDR1 is KGHDR and CDR2 is SFDVKD. Deletions cut 9 bases from V and 5 bases from J, with 10 bases between. The CDR3 spans 11 residues. CDR3 sequence reads: CATGSGDEQYF. The DNA of the CDR3 is TGTGCCACCGGGAGTGGTGACGAGCAGTACTTC.

The chain couples TRBV11-2 to TRBJ1-3; a possible D gene is TRBD1 (6 bases). Germline V gene lookup returns CDR1 SGHAT and CDR2 FQNNGV. The length of the CDR3 is 20 residues. The ends were cut back, 3 bases at V and 0 bases at J, with 24 bases in the middle. The CDR3 here is CASSFTWDTDLNPSGNTIYF. In DNA, the CDR3 is TGTGCCAGCAGCTTTACTTGGGACACCGACCTGAATCCCTCTGGAAACACCATATATTTT.

The chain is built from TRBV7-6 and TRBJ2-7; D uncertain. The germline V gene encodes CDR1 SGHVS and CDR2 FNYEAQ. This CDR3 region has 14 residues. Trimming removed 5 bases from V and 0 bases from J, with 11 bases in between. For the CDR3, the DNA is TGTGCCAGCAGCAACCACTTGAGCTCCTACGAGCAGTACTTC. It codes for CASSNHLSSYEQYF.

The chain links TRBV9 to TRBJ2-1; D not certain. Trimming shortened V by 1 base and J by 3 bases, and 2 bases separated the two germline ends. The CDR3 extends over 12 amino acids. Germline CDR1 SGDLS, CDR2 YYNGEE. The CDR3 reads CASSVHYNEQFF. In nucleotides, the CDR3 is TGTGCCAGCAGCGTACACTACAATGAGCAGTTCTTC.

V is TRBV12-3 or TRBV12-4 and J is TRBJ2-3; TRBD1 matches 11 bases. The CDR3 is 15 amino acids. J lost 5 bases, V lost 5 bases, and 6 bases had no gene match. CDR3 protein: CASSLGQGAGDTQYF. CDR3 nucleotides: TGTGCCAGCAGTCTCGGACAGGGGGCAGGAGATACGCAGTATTTT.

V and J are TRBV6-4 and TRBJ1-2; a possible D gene is TRBD1 (5 bases). V lost 10 bases and J 3 bases, leaving 15 bases between the germline ends. Germline lookup yields CDR1 MRHNA and CDR2 SNTAGT. The CDR3 has 13 residues. CDR3 amino acids: CAIHLRDYYGYTF. CDR3 DNA: TGTGCCATTCATCTCCGGGACTACTATGGCTACACCTTC.

The J gene is TRBJ2-3, the V gene TRBV9, with 12 bases fitting TRBD1. V trimming: 6 bases; J trimming: 3 bases; junction bases outside the gene matches: 5. The V gene's germline CDR1 is SGDLS and CDR2 YYNGEE. CDR3 length: 15 residues. CDR3 region: CASTTGQGATDTQYF. Here the CDR3 DNA reads TGTGCCAGCACCACGGGACAGGGGGCGACAGATACGCAGTATTTT.